These 6 T cell receptor beta chains share one sample of origin, sequenced in a study of T cell repertoires in ileal Crohn's disease. This table comes from immunoSEQ multiplex PCR, and its TCRdb copy is limited to in-frame clones, with some not included. In the table there are 9,500 to 12,000 clones, around 90% of which are singletons. Time point specified: inflamed ileum from the surgical specimen. The sample comprised ileal tissue. The receptors originated from an adult with Crohn's disease.

CDR3: CASSLGPTGSTEAFF. Written as DNA, the CDR3 is TGCGCCAGCAGCTTGGGACCGACGGGGAGCACTGAAGCTTTCTTT. This chain connects TRBV5-1 to TRBJ1-1, with D uncertain. The CDR3 sequence is 15 residues long. The ends were cut back, 0 bases at V and 4 bases at J, with 13 bases in the middle. CDR1 is SGHRS and CDR2 is YFSETQ in the germline V gene.

This clone was seen only a few times. V gene TRBV2 combines with J gene TRBJ2-3; D is perhaps TRBD1 (6 bases). Germline V gene sequence: CDR1 SNHLY, CDR2 FYNNEI. Trimming pared 7 bases from V and 2 bases from J, leaving 10 bases between. CDR3 size: 13 residues. Written as DNA, the CDR3 is TGTGCCAGCAAAGGGGACACCACAGATACGCAGTATTTT. Its translation is CASKGDTTDTQYF.

This clone was counted once. The V and J genes are TRBV5-1 and TRBJ2-3, with a tentative D call TRBD2 (6 bases). The germline V and J ends were trimmed by 4 bases and 2 bases, with 14 bases remaining between them. CDR1 and CDR2 (germline): SGHRS, YFSETQ. The CDR3 runs 15 residues. CDR3 in amino acids: CASSPRRLVTDTQYF. CDR3 coding DNA: TGCGCCAGCAGCCCAAGGAGACTAGTCACAGATACGCAGTATTTT.

J is TRBJ2-1 and V is TRBV11-2; 9 bases fit TRBD2. Germline loops: CDR1 SGHAT, CDR2 FQNNGV. With 5 bases clipped from V and 0 bases from J, the junction kept 2 bases outside the gene matches. This CDR3 comprises 15 residues. The CDR3, as DNA: TGTGCCAGCAGCGCGGGGGGGAGCTCCTACAATGAGCAGTTCTTC. Amino acids: CASSAGGSSYNEQFF.

The chain is built from TRBV5-1 and TRBJ1-5, with TRBD1 identical over 7 bases. Germline V gene data show CDR1 as SGHRS and CDR2 as YFSETQ. The V gene end was trimmed by 2 bases and the J gene end by 5 bases; junction bases not matched to a gene: 4. CDR3 length: 14 amino acids. This chain's CDR3 is CASSLTGADQPQHF. The CDR3 DNA reads as TGCGCCAGCAGCTTAACAGGGGCCGATCAGCCCCAGCATTTT.

V is TRBV13 and J is TRBJ1-2, with TRBD1 identical over 8 bases. This CDR3 has 18 residues. V dropped 0 bases and J dropped 4; count of bases not matched to a gene: 13. Germline values: CDR1 PRHDT, CDR2 FYEKMQ (reference sequence). The CDR3 sequence: CASSLGGQGAHYFYGYTF. CDR3 coding DNA: TGTGCCAGCAGCTTAGGTGGGCAGGGGGCGCATTACTTCTATGGCTACACCTTC.